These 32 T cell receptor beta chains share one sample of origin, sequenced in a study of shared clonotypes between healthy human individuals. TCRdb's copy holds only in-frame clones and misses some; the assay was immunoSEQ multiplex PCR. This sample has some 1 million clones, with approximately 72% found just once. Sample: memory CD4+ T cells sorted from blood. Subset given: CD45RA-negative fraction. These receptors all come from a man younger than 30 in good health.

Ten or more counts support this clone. The DNA for the CDR3 is TGTGCCAGCACCACAGGGGCTTTCTCCTACGAGCAGTACTTC. The encoded protein is CASTTGAFSYEQYF. J is TRBJ2-7 and V is TRBV6-6; 7 bases align to TRBD1. Germline-derived CDR1 and CDR2 are MNHNY and SVGAGI (reference sequence). With V trimmed by 7 bases and J by 0 bases, 6 bases remained unmatched. The CDR3 is made up of 14 amino acids.

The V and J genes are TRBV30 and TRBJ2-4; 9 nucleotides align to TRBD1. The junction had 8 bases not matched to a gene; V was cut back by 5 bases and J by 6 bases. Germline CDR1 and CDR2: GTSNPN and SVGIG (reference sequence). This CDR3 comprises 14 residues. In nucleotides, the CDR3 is TGTGCCTGGCATCCAACAGGGGGCGGAAACATTCAGTACTTC. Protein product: CAWHPTGGGNIQYF.

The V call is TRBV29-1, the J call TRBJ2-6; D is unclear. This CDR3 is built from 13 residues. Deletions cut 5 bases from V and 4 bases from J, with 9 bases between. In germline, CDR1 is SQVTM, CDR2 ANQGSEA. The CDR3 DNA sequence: TGCAGCGTTCGGAGTCGAGGGGCCAACGTCCTGACTTTC. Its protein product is CSVRSRGANVLTF.

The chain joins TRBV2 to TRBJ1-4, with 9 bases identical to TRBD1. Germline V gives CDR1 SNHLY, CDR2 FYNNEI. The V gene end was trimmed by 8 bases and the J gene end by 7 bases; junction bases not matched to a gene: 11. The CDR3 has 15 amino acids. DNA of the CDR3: TGTGCCAGCGCCCGACCGGGACAGGGCGGTGAAAAACTGTTTTTT. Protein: CASARPGQGGEKLFF. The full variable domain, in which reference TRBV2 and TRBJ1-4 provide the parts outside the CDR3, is EPEVTQTPSHQVTQMGQEVILRCVPISNHLYFYWYRQILGQKVEFLVSFYNNEISEKSEIFDDQFSVERPDGSNFTLKIRSTKLEDSAMYFCASARPGQGGEKLFFGSGTQLSVL.

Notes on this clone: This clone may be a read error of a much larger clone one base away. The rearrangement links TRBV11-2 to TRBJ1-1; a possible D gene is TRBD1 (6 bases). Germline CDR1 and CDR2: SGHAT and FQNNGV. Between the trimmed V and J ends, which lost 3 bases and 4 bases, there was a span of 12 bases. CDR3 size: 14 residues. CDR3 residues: CASSLSGAGTEAFF. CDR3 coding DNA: TGTGCCAGCAGCTTGTCAGGGGCGGGCACTGAAGCTTTCTTT.

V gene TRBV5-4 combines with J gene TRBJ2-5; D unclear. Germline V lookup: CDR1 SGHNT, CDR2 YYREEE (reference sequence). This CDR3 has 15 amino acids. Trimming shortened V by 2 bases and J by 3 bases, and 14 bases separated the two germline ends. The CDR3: CASSLLAGPKETQYF. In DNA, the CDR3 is TGTGCCAGCAGCTTATTGGCCGGGCCAAAAGAGACCCAGTACTTC. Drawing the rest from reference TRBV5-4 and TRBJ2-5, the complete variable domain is ETGVTQSPTHLIKTRGQQVTLRCSSQSGHNTVSWYQQALGQGPQFIFQYYREEENGRGNFPPRFSGLQFPNYSSELNVNALELDDSALYLCASSLLAGPKETQYFGPGTRLLVL.

CDR3: CASSSTGGPGSQYF. The CDR3 nucleotides read TGTGCCAGCAGTTCCACGGGGGGCCCGGGGTCGCAGTATTTT. The chain carries TRBV6-5 and TRBJ2-3, with D possibly being TRBD2 (7 bases). Trimming removed 4 bases from V and 10 bases from J, with 18 bases in between. This CDR3 comprises 14 residues. Per germline, CDR1 MNHEY and CDR2 SVGAGI.

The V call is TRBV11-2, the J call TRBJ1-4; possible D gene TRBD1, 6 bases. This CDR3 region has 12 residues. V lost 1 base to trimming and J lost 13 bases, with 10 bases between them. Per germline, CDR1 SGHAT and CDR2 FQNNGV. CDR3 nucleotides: TGTGCCAGCAGCTTAGGAGGGGGTCGACTGTTTTTT. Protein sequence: CASSLGGGRLFF. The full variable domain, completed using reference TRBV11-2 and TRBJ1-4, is EAGVAQSPRYKIIEKRQSVAFWCNPISGHATLYWYQQILGQGPKLLIQFQNNGVVDDSQLPKDRFSAERLKGVDSTLKIQPAKLEDSAVYLCASSLGGGRLFFGSGTQLSVL.

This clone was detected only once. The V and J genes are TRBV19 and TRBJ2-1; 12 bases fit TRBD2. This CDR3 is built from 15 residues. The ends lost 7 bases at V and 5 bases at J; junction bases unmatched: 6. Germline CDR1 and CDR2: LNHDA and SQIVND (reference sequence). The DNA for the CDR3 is TGTGCCAGTACCACGGGACTAGCGGGCCACAATGAGCAGTTCTTC. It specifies CASTTGLAGHNEQFF.

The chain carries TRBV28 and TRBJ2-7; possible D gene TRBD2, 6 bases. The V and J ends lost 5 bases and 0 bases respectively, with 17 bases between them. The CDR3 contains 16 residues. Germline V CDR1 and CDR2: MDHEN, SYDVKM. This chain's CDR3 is CASSQISGAISYEQYF. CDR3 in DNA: TGTGCCAGCAGTCAGATTAGCGGCGCTATCTCCTACGAGCAGTACTTC.

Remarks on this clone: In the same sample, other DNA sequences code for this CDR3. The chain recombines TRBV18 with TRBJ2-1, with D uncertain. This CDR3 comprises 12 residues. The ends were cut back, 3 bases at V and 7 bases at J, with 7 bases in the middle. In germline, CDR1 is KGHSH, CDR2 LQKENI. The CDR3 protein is CASSPLSNEQFF. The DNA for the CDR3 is TGTGCCAGCTCACCTTTAAGTAATGAGCAGTTCTTC.

This CDR3 is CASSLLASGISDTQYF. The CDR3 nucleotides read TGTGCCAGCAGCTTATTGGCTAGCGGGATTTCAGATACGCAGTATTTT. The rearrangement uses TRBV11-2 and TRBJ2-3; 9 bases fit TRBD2. This CDR3 spans 16 amino acids. Germline values: CDR1 SGHAT, CDR2 FQNNGV. The V segment lost 2 bases and the J segment 4 bases; nucleotides outside the gene matches: 7.

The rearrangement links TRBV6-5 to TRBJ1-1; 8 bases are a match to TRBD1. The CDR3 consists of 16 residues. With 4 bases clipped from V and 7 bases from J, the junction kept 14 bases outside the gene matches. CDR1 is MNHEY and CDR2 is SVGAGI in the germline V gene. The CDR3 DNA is TGTGCCAGCAGTTCCCCAGGGGGCCGAACCCTCGATGAAGCTTTCTTT. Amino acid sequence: CASSSPGGRTLDEAFF.

Here the CDR3 DNA reads TGTGCCAGTGGAGAGGGCCGTACTCCGGATGGCTACACCTTC. It encodes CASGEGRTPDGYTF. The V call is TRBV28, the J call TRBJ1-2; no clear D gene. Trimming took off 9 bases at V and 6 bases at J, with 20 bases between the two ends. The CDR3 sequence is 14 residues long. Germline loops: CDR1 MDHEN, CDR2 SYDVKM.

The CDR3 region is CASSSHLGQPGEITF. The CDR3 DNA follows: TGCGCCAGCAGCTCGCACTTGGGACAGCCGGGAGAGATCACCTTC. The J gene is TRBJ1-2, the V gene TRBV5-1; 7 nucleotides agree with TRBD1. V lost 3 bases to trimming and J lost 13 bases; unmatched junction nucleotides: 18. From germline, CDR1 is SGHRS and CDR2 YFSETQ. The CDR3 is 15 residues long.

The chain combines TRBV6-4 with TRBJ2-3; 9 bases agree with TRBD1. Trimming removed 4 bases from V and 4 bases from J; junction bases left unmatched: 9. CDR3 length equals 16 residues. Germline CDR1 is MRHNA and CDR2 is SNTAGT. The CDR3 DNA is TGTGCCAGCAGTGCTGGGACAGGGCGAGGGTCAGATACGCAGTATTTT. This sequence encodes CASSAGTGRGSDTQYF.

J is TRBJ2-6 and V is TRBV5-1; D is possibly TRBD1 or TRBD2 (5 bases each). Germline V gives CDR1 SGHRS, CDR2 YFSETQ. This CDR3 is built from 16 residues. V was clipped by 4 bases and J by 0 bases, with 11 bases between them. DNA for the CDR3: TGCGCCAGCAGCACCGGGACGGGCTCTGGGGCCAACGTCCTGACTTTC. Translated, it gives CASSTGTGSGANVLTF.

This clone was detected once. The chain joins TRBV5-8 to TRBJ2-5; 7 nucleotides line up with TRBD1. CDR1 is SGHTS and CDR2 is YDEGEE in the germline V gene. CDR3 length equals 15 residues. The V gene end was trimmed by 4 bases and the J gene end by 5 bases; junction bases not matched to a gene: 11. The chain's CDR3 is CASSVQGPVSETQYF. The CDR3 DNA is TGTGCCAGCAGCGTACAGGGGCCCGTTAGTGAGACCCAGTACTTC.

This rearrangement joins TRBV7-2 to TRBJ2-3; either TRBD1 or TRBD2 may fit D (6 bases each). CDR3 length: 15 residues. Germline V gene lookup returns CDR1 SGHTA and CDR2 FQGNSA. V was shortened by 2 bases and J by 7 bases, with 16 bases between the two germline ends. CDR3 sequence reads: CASSLQRGAPNTQYF. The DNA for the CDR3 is TGTGCCAGCAGCTTACAGAGGGGGGCCCCTAATACGCAGTATTTT.

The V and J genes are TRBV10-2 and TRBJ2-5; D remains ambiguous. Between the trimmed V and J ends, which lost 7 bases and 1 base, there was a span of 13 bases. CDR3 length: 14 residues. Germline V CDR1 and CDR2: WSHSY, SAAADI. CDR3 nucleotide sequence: TGCGCCAGCACTCCCGGGTCGATCCAAGAGACCCAGTACTTC. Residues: CASTPGSIQETQYF.

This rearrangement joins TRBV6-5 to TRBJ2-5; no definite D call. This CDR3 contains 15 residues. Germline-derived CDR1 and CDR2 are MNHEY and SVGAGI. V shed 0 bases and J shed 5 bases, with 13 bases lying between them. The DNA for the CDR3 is TGTGCCAGCAGTTACTCGAACACTATTGGGGAGACCCAGTACTTC. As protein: CASSYSNTIGETQYF.

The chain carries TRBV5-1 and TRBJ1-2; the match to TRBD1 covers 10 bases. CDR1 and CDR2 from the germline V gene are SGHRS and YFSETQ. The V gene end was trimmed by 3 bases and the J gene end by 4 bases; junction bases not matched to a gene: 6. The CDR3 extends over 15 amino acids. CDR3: CASSSGTGEGYGYTF. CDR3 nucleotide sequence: TGCGCCAGCAGCTCCGGGACAGGGGAAGGCTATGGCTACACCTTC.

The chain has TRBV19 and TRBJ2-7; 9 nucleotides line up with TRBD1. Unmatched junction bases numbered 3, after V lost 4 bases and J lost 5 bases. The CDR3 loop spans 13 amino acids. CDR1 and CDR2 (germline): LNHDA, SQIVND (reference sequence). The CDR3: CASSKQGANEQYF. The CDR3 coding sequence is TGTGCCAGTAGTAAACAGGGGGCCAACGAGCAGTACTTC.

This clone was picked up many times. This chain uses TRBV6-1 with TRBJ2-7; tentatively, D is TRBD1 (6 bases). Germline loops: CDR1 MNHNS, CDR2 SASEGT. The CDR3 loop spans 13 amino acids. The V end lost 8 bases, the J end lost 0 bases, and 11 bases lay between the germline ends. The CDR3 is CASLQGSSYEQYF. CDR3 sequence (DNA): TGTGCCAGCCTACAGGGATCCTCCTACGAGCAGTACTTC.

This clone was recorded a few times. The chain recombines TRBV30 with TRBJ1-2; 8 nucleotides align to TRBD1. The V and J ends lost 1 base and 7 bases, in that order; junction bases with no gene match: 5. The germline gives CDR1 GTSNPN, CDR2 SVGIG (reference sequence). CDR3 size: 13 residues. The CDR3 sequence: CAWSDRGFIGYTF. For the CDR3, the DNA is TGTGCCTGGAGTGACAGGGGGTTTATTGGCTACACCTTC.

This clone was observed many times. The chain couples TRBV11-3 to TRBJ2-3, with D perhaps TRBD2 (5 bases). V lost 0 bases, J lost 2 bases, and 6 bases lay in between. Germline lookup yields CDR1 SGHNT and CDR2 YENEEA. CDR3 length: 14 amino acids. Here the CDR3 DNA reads TGTGCCAGCAGCTTAGAAGCGGTCACAGATACGCAGTATTTT. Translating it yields CASSLEAVTDTQYF. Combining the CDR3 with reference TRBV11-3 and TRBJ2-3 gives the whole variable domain EAGVVQSPRYKIIEKKQPVAFWCNPISGHNTLYWYLQNLGQGPELLIRYENEEAVDDSQLPKDRFSAERLKGVDSTLKIQPAELGDSAVYLCASSLEAVTDTQYFGPGTRLTVL.

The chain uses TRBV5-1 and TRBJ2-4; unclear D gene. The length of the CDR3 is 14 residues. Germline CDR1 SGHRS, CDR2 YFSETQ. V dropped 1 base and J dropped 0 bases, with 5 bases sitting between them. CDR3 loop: CASSLTAAKNIQYF. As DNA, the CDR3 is TGCGCCAGCAGCTTGACAGCAGCCAAAAACATTCAGTACTTC.

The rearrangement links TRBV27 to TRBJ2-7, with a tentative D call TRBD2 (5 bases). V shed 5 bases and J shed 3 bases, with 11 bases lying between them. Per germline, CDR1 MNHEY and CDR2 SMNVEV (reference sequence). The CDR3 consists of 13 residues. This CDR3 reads CASSTVGGYEQYF. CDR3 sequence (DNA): TGTGCCAGCAGTACCGTCGGAGGCTACGAGCAGTACTTC.

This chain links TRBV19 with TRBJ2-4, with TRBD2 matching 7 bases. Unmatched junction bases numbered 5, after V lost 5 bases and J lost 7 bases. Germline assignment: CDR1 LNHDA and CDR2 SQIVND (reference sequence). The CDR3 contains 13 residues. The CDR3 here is CASSYGLGNIQYF. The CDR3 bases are TGTGCCAGTAGTTACGGACTAGGTAACATTCAGTACTTC.

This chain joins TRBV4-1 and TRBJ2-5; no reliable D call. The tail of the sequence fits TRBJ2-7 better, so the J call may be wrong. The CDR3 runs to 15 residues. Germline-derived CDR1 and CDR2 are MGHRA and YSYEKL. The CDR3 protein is CASSQADTLTYEQYF. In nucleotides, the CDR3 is TGCGCCAGCAGCCAAGCTGATACCCTGACCTACGAGCAGTACTTC.

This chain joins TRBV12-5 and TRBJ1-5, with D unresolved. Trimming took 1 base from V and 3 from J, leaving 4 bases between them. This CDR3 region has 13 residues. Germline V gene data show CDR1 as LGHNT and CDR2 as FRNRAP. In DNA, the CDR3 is TGTGCTAGTGGTTTGGCCGCCAATCAGCCCCAGCATTTT. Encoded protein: CASGLAANQPQHF. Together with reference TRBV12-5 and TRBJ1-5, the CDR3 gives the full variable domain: DARVTQTPRHKVTEMGQEVTMRCQPILGHNTVFWYRQTMMQGLELLAYFRNRAPLDDSGMPKDRFSAEMPDATLATLKIQPSEPRDSAVYFCASGLAANQPQHFGDGTRLSIL.

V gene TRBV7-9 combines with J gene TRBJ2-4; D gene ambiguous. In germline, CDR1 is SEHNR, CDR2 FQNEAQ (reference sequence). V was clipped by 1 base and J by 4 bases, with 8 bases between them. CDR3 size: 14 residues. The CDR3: CASSLGQAKNIQYF. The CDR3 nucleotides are TGTGCCAGCAGCTTAGGGCAGGCAAAAAACATTCAGTACTTC. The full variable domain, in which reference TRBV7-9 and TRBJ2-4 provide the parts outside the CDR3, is DTGVSQNPRHKITKRGQNVTFRCDPISEHNRLYWYRQTLGQGPEFLTYFQNEAQLEKSRLLSDRFSAERPKGSFSTLEIQRTEQGDSAMYLCASSLGQAKNIQYFGAGTRLSVL.